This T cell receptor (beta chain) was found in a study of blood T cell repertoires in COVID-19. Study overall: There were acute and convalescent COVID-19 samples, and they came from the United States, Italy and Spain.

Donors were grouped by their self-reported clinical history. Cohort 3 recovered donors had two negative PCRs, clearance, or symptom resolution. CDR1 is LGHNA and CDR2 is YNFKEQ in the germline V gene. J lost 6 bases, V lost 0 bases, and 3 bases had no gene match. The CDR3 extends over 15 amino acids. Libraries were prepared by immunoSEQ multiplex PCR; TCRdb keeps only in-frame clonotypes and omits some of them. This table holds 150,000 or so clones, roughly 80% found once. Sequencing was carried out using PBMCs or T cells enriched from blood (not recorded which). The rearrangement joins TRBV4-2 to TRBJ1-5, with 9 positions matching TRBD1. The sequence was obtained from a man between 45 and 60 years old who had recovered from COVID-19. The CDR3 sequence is CASSQDGTGPQPQHF. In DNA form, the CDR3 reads TGTGCCAGCAGCCAAGATGGGACAGGGCCTCAGCCCCAGCATTTT.